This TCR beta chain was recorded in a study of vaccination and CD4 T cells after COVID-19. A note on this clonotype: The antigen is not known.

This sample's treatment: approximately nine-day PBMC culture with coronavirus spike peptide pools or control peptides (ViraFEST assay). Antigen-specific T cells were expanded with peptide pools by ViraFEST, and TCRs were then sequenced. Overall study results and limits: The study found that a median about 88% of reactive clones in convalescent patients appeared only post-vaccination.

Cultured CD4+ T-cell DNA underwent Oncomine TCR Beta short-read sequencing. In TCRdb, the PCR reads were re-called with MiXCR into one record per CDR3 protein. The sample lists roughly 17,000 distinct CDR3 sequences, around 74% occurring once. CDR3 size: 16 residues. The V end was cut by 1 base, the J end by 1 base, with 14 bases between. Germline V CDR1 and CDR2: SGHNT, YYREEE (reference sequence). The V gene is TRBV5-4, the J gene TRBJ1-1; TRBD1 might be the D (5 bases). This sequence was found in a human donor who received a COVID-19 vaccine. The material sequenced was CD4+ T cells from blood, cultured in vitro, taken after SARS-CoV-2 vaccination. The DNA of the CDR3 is TGTGCCAGCAGCTTGCCATTCGGGGGAGAGAACACTGAAGCTTTCTTT. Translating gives CASSLPFGGENTEAFF. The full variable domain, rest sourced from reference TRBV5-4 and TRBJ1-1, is ETGVTQSPTHLIKTRGQQVTLRCSSQSGHNTVSWYQQALGQGPQFIFQYYREEENGRGNFPPRFSGLQFPNYSSELNVNALELDDSALYLCASSLPFGGENTEAFFGQGTRLTVV.